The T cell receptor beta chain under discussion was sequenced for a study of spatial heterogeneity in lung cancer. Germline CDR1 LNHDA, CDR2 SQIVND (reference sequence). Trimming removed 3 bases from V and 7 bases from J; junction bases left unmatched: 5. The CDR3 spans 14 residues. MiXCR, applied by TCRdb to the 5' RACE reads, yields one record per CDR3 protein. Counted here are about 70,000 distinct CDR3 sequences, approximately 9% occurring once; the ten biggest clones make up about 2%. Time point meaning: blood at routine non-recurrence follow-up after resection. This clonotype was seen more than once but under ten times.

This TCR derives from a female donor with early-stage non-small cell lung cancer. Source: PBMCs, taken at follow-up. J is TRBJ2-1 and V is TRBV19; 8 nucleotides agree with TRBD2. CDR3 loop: CASSMSGSINEQFF. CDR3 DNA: TGTGCCAGTAGTATGAGCGGGAGTATTAATGAGCAGTTCTTC.